This T cell receptor (beta chain) was identified during a study of cytomegalovirus exposure and HLA in healthy donors. CDR3 length equals 13 residues. The ends were cut back, 6 bases at V and 3 bases at J, with 12 bases in the middle. The germline CDR1 and CDR2 sequences are SGHVS and FNYEAQ. Both 60 Vbeta primers and 13 Jbeta primers went into the PCR. TCRdb's table, derived via immunoSEQ multiplex PCR, lists solely in-frame clones and lacks some. The sample contains some 150,000 clones, approximately 80% of which appear only once. Sequences were obtained from PBMCs. This sequence originates from a woman aged 30 to 39 in good health and CMV-seropositive. The rearrangement links TRBV7-6 to TRBJ2-7; D ambiguous. In nucleotides, the CDR3 is TGTGCCAGCAGTGTGGGCACTGACTACGAGCAGTACTTC. Amino acids: CASSVGTDYEQYF.